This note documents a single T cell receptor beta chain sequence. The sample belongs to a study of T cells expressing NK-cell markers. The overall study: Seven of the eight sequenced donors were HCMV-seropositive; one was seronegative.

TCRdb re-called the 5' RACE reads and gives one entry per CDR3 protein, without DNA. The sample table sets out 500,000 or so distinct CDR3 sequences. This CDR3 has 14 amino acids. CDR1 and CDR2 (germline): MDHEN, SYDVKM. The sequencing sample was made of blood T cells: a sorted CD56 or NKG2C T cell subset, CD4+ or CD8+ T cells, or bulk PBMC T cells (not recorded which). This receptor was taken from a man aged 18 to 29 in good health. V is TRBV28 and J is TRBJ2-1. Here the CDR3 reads CASITGASYNEQFF.